This TCR beta chain appears in the sequencing data of a study of T cell responses to AZD1222 COVID-19 vaccine. As regards this clone: Its antigen is unknown.

Study-level findings and limits: With two AZD1222 doses given, Spike-specific TCR breadth and depth both rose. Among vaccine-associated CD4 TCRs, coverage spanned spike, with dominance at 160-218 and 743-854. Within unmutated variant regions lay the reported targets of nearly half of spike-specific TCRs.

Trimming pared 6 bases from V and 0 bases from J, leaving 12 bases between. The germline gives CDR1 SGHDT, CDR2 YYEEEE. This CDR3 is 14 amino acids long. Data came from immunoSEQ multiplex PCR; TCRdb stores just in-frame clones and leaves some out. Altogether over 110,000 clones are present, 85% to 95% being singletons, with the ten largest covering 4% to 5.5%. This material consisted of peripheral blood, taken on day 0 of AZD1222 vaccination. J is TRBJ1-1 and V is TRBV5-6; unclear D gene. This TCR was sampled from an adult in good health. CDR3 residues: CASNTGVMNTEAFF. CDR3 nucleotide sequence: TGTGCCAGCAACACTGGCGTCATGAACACTGAAGCTTTCTTT.